This T cell receptor (beta chain) appears in the sequencing data of a study of blood T cell repertoires in COVID-19. Study background: COVID-19 samples collected from the United States, Italy and Spain covered acute and convalescent phases.

Clones were read by immunoSEQ multiplex PCR, and TCRdb kept only the in-frame ones, dropping some. Found here are about 200,000 clones, 86% of them singletons; the top ten hold 5% to 7%. Those who participated ranged in age from about 18 to 89 years and resided in approximately 23 US areas. CDR3 size: 15 residues. CDR1 is MNHEY, CDR2 SVGAGI, per germline. V was cut by 4 bases and J by 10 bases, with 17 bases left in between. The chain employs TRBV6-5 and TRBJ1-6, with D possibly matching TRBD1 (6 bases). The clonotype originates from a man aged 40-55 years with acute COVID-19. Sequencing was performed on PBMCs or T cells enriched from blood (not recorded which). CDR3 sequence reads: CASSFVGQIVSPLHF. The CDR3 DNA reads as TGTGCCAGCAGTTTCGTTGGACAGATCGTATCACCCCTCCACTTT.